The rows below give T cell receptor beta chains drawn from one sample of a study of T cells in Graves' hyperthyroidism and ophthalmopathy. From the multiplex PCR reads, TCRdb called clonotypes with MiXCR, one entry per CDR3 protein. In the table there are some 530,000 distinct CDR3 sequences, 22% of which are singletons. The sequenced sample consisted of blood. The receptors were gathered from a woman in her seventies with Graves' ophthalmopathy. Both conserved end residues are part of each CDR3. D genes are given only for firm matches. For some rows the clone size is stated as once, few or many, or as a class when expanded; others skip it.

>.|TRBJ1-5|.|TRBV19
TGTGCCAGTCGAGAGGGGGGGCCCCAGCATTTT
CASREGGPQHF
>.|TRBJ1-3|TRBD1|TRBV12-3/TRBV12-4
TGTGCCAGCAGTTTTGTTGGACAGGGGGAAAACACCATATATTTT
CASSFVGQGENTIYF
>few|TRBJ2-1|TRBD2|TRBV9
TGTGCCAGCAGCGTAAGGGTAGCGGGAGAAGGTGAGCAGTTCTTC
CASSVRVAGEGEQFF
>.|TRBJ1-2|.|TRBV9
TGTGCCAGCAGCGTAGTATCAGTGGGATATGGCTACACCTTC
CASSVVSVGYGYTF
>.|TRBJ2-1|TRBD2|TRBV6-5
TGTGCCAGCAGTTACTTAGCGGGAGGTTCCAATGAGCAGTTCTTC
CASSYLAGGSNEQFF
>many|TRBJ2-1|TRBD2|TRBV12-3/TRBV12-4
TGTGCCAGCAGTTTAATACTAGCGGGGAGTGAGCAGTTCTTC
CASSLILAGSEQFF
>.|TRBJ2-5|TRBD1|TRBV27
TGTGCCAGCAGTCCTCGGGACAGGGGGCAAGAGACCCAGTACTTC
CASSPRDRGQETQYF
>.|TRBJ2-3|.|TRBV6-1
TGTGCCAGCACTCAACCGGGGGTTGATACGCAGTATTTT
CASTQPGVDTQYF
>many|TRBJ2-3|.|TRBV2
TGTGCCAGCAGAGGGACCAAGGAAGATACGCAGTATTTT
CASRGTKEDTQYF
>.|TRBJ2-4|TRBD2|TRBV5-1
TGCGCCAGCAGCTTGGACGGGTGGGGAGGGGCCAAAAACATTCAGTACTTC
CASSLDGWGGAKNIQYF
>.|TRBJ2-3|TRBD2|TRBV20-1
TGCAGTGCTAGTCAATTCGGACTAGCGGGAGGAACAGATACGCAGTATTTT
CSASQFGLAGGTDTQYF
>.|TRBJ1-2|.|TRBV6-5
TGTGCCAGCAGTTACTCGAGTCACAGGGAGTTGCCTTACTATGGCTACACCTTC
CASSYSSHRELPYYGYTF
>many|TRBJ2-3|.|TRBV7-2
TGTGCCAGCAGCTTCCGCGGGATAAGCACAGATACGCAGTATTTT
CASSFRGISTDTQYF
>many|TRBJ1-5|TRBD1|TRBV7-2
TGTGCCAGCAGCCAATACAGGGGAGGGGTTAGTCAGCCCCAGCATTTT
CASSQYRGGVSQPQHF
>many|TRBJ1-1|.|TRBV20-1
TGCAGTGCTAGGGGATTCAGGGTTGAAGCTTTCTTT
CSARGFRVEAFF
>.|TRBJ1-2|TRBD1|TRBV20-1
TGCAGTGCTAGAGTGGGACAGGGGGCGCATGGCTACACCTTC
CSARVGQGAHGYTF
>few|TRBJ2-2|TRBD2|TRBV7-3
TGTGCCAGCAGGCCGAGACTAGCGGGAGGGACCGGGGAGCTGTTTTTT
CASRPRLAGGTGELFF
>few|TRBJ2-3|.|TRBV29-1
TGCAGCGCGGGGAGGACCCGGCCCACAGATACGCAGTATTTT
CSAGRTRPTDTQYF
>once|TRBJ2-5|.|TRBV12-5
TGTGCTAGTGGTTCGGGCCCCTGGGAGACCCAGTACTTC
CASGSGPWETQYF
>.|TRBJ2-1|TRBD2|TRBV11-2
TGTGCCAGCAGCTTAGCCCCTGGACTAGCGGTTGAGCAGTTCTTC
CASSLAPGLAVEQFF